Each of the 14 T cell receptor beta chains below was sequenced from the same sample in a study of regulatory T cells in long-lasting Graves disease. Described time point: newly diagnosed GD, antithyroid drugs for less than 3 months. The TCR library was prepared using RNA isolated from PBMCs. Relying on iRepertoire HTBI primers and Arm-PCR of CDR3 regions, the team built TCR beta libraries. TCRdb passed the multiplex PCR reads through MiXCR, listing each CDR3 protein once. The table records approximately 250,000 distinct CDR3 sequences, around 17% of them present only once. Sample: peripheral blood mononuclear cells (PBMCs), taken at new diagnosis, from a patient treated with antithyroid drugs. The source is a female donor with Graves disease.

This clonotype has just one count. The chain combines TRBV9 with TRBJ2-1, with 11 bases aligning to TRBD2. V gave up 6 bases and J gave up 9 bases; unmatched junction bases: 8. Germline lookup yields CDR1 SGDLS and CDR2 YYNGEE. The CDR3 totals 14 residues. The CDR3 DNA reads TGTGCCAGCAACGGTAGCGGGAGGGCCAGTGAGCAGTTCTTC. Its translation: CASNGSGRASEQFF. Full variable domain (remainder filled in from reference TRBV9 and TRBJ2-1): DSGVTQTPKHLITATGQRVTLRCSPRSGDLSVYWYQQSLDQGLQFLIQYYNGEERAKGNILERFSAQQFPDLHSELNLSSLELGDSALYFCASNGSGRASEQFFGPGTRLTVL.

This clonotype was seen at least ten times. This rearrangement joins TRBV7-9 to TRBJ2-1; D call uncertain. This CDR3 region has 13 residues. From germline, CDR1 is SEHNR and CDR2 FQNEAQ (reference sequence). V was clipped by 6 bases and J by 0 bases, with 6 bases between them. Here the CDR3 DNA reads TGTGCCAGCAGTGTGAACTCCTACAATGAGCAGTTCTTC. Protein product: CASSVNSYNEQFF.

The chain combines TRBV13 with TRBJ1-1; D is undetermined. The CDR3 sequence is 16 residues long. Trimming stripped 5 bases from V and 1 base from J, with 17 bases between. CDR1 is PRHDT, CDR2 FYEKMQ, per germline (reference sequence). The CDR3, as DNA: TGTGCCAGCAGCCCCGAACCTCCACCAGGGAACACTGAAGCTTTCTTT. Translating gives CASSPEPPPGNTEAFF.

This clonotype has at least ten counts. The chain recombines TRBV2 with TRBJ2-1; 8 bases are shared with TRBD2. The CDR3 loop spans 20 amino acids. The V gene end was trimmed by 0 bases and the J gene end by 1 base; junction bases not matched to a gene: 14. Germline V lookup: CDR1 SNHLY, CDR2 FYNNEI. In nucleotides, the CDR3 is TGTGCCAGCAGTGAAGCCTCCATCGCAGGGAGCGGGAGTTCCTACAATGAGCAGTTCTTC. This codes for CASSEASIAGSGSSYNEQFF.

At least ten counts were recorded for this clonotype. V gene TRBV7-9 combines with J gene TRBJ1-1; no definite D call. This CDR3 has 12 residues. V was clipped by 5 bases and J by 1 base, with 5 bases between them. Germline V gene lookup returns CDR1 SEHNR and CDR2 FQNEAQ (reference sequence). In DNA, the CDR3 is TGTGCCAGCAGCCCGCAGAACACTGAAGCTTTCTTT. It specifies CASSPQNTEAFF.

This clonotype was found many times. The rearrangement joins TRBV13 to TRBJ1-1; D unresolved. The CDR3 is 13 amino acids. From germline, CDR1 is PRHDT and CDR2 FYEKMQ (reference sequence). The V gene lost 1 base and the J gene lost 5 bases, with 8 bases spanning the gap. This CDR3 reads CASSLEGMTEAFF. For the CDR3, the DNA is TGTGCCAGCAGCTTAGAGGGTATGACTGAAGCTTTCTTT.

This clonotype was counted only a few times. The CDR3 coding sequence is TGTGCCAGCAGAACCAGCCTTAACAGGGCTGGGGGTGAAGAGACCCAGTACTTC. Its protein product is CASRTSLNRAGGEETQYF. The chain has TRBV6-1 and TRBJ2-5; the D gene is possibly TRBD1 (6 bases). Germline V gene data show CDR1 as MNHNS and CDR2 as SASEGT. V lost 6 bases and J lost 3, with 26 bases in between. The CDR3 contains 18 residues.

This clonotype was seen a few times. The V call is TRBV6-5, the J call TRBJ2-5; possible D gene TRBD1, 5 bases. The germline gives CDR1 MNHEY, CDR2 SVGAGI. V was trimmed by 2 bases and J by 4 bases, leaving 14 bases between them. This CDR3 comprises 15 residues. DNA for the CDR3: TGTGCCAGCAGTTACAGGGCAGGGTCAAGAGAGACCCAGTACTTC. Translation gives CASSYRAGSRETQYF.

This clonotype was seen many times. This rearrangement joins TRBV6-1 to TRBJ1-2, with 8 positions matching TRBD1. The junction had 5 bases not matched to a gene; V was cut back by 4 bases and J by 4 bases. Per germline, CDR1 MNHNS and CDR2 SASEGT. This CDR3 comprises 14 residues. CDR3 in amino acids: CASSAAGGFYGYTF. The CDR3 coding sequence is TGTGCCAGCAGTGCGGCAGGGGGCTTCTATGGCTACACCTTC.

This clonotype was seen at least ten times. The rearrangement uses TRBV18 and TRBJ2-7; 8 nucleotides agree with TRBD1. Germline values: CDR1 KGHSH, CDR2 LQKENI. V dropped 4 bases and J dropped 0; count of bases not matched to a gene: 2. The CDR3 runs 14 residues. CDR3 DNA sequence: TGTGCCAGCTCACGGGACAGGAACTCCTACGAGCAGTACTTC. Translation gives CASSRDRNSYEQYF.

This clonotype was detected many times. This chain connects TRBV19 to TRBJ1-2; 9 bases are shared with TRBD1. The CDR3 extends over 12 amino acids. CDR1 LNHDA and CDR2 SQIVND come from the germline V gene (reference sequence). V lost 6 bases and J lost 12; bases outside the gene matches: 8. The DNA of the CDR3 is TGTGCCAGTAGCTCCACAGGGGGCAGGGACACCTTC. It specifies CASSSTGGRDTF.

At least ten counts were recorded for this clonotype. The chain uses TRBV5-1 and TRBJ1-1; D uncertain. Trimming left V 4 bases short and J 3 bases short, with 16 bases between. This CDR3 has 15 residues. The germline V gene encodes CDR1 SGHRS and CDR2 YFSETQ. The CDR3 loop reads CASSAIAMRDTEAFF. DNA for the CDR3: TGCGCCAGCAGCGCGATAGCAATGAGGGACACTGAAGCTTTCTTT. Drawing the rest from reference TRBV5-1 and TRBJ1-1, the complete variable domain is KAGVTQTPRYLIKTRGQQVTLSCSPISGHRSVSWYQQTPGQGLQFLFEYFSETQRNKGNFPGRFSGRQFSNSRSEMNVSTLELGDSALYLCASSAIAMRDTEAFFGQGTRLTVV.

This clonotype was found many times. The chain carries TRBV4-2 and TRBJ2-7, with a possible D match to TRBD2 (6 bases). V was clipped by 4 bases and J by 0 bases, with 10 bases between them. Germline loops: CDR1 LGHNA, CDR2 YNFKEQ. This CDR3 region has 14 residues. In DNA form, the CDR3 reads TGTGCCAGCAGCCCTAGCGCCGACTCCTACGAGCAGTACTTC. This codes for CASSPSADSYEQYF.

Many counts were recorded for this clonotype. The V and J genes are TRBV2 and TRBJ2-4; D unclear. V dropped 3 bases and J dropped 0 bases, with 12 bases sitting between them. Germline CDR1 reads SNHLY; CDR2 reads FYNNEI. The CDR3 length is 16 residues. The CDR3 coding sequence is TGTGCCAGCAGTGATATAGGTCCTCTAGCCAAAAACATTCAGTACTTC. Protein: CASSDIGPLAKNIQYF.